This record covers a single TCR beta chain. The clone's antigen remains unknown. The input lacks base qualities; no much larger clone sits a single base away. This sample is drawn from a study of T cell responses to AZD1222 COVID-19 vaccine (dated by TCRdb to the early 2020s). Regarding the complete study: Because spike-specific TCR depth and breadth did not differ between the two schedules, AZD1222 recipients who got a second dose at roughly 4 weeks were pooled with those who got a second dose at roughly 12 weeks. A total of 230 to 250 trial participants underwent TCR sequencing, of whom about 210 received two doses of AZD1222 and about 25 received two doses of the MenACWY control vaccine. Trial participants were enrolled into age subgroups of 18-55, 56-69 and 70-plus years, which contained about 150, 28 and 57 TCR-sequenced participants, respectively.

The CDR3 regions of human TCRbeta chains were subjected to immunosequencing. Processing in the source paper ran as follows. TCRs in the repertoires were matched against a reference library of SARS-CoV-2-specific TCRs that had been generated with the MIRA antigen-specificity platform. Breadth meant the fraction of unique TCRs that were SARS-CoV-2-associated, whereas depth meant the fraction of total T cells that were SARS-CoV-2-associated. Using the MIRA data, each spike-specific TCR was assigned both to the spike region to which the TCR was reactive and to a CD4 or CD8 class. Log10-transformed breadth and depth values were compared by one-way ANOVA with Sidak's multiple comparisons tests. TCRdb's version of the immuneACCESS table is confined to in-frame rearrangements and falls short of the full clone set. An unresolved V gene accounts for under half of the shortfall where checked; the remainder is of unknown origin. The DNA gave D and trimming, while V, J and clone size come from that table. In this sample the table shows over 150,000 clones, 75% to 95% of which occur a single time. The ten largest clones represent about 3% of the sample.

General findings and caveats noted by the study authors: A significant rise in spike-specific TCR breadth and depth was observed after two AZD1222 doses relative to day 0 and relative to MenACWY recipients. Because no samples from the day 14 peak response were available, repertoires could be characterized only after the peak T cell response. Vaccine-associated CD4 TCRs spanned the whole spike protein, with dominant responses in regions 160-218 and 743-854. Reportedly, close to half of the unique spike-specific TCRs recognized epitopes lying outside the regions that are mutated in the B.1.351 and B.1.1.7 variants. Most participants were white British and females outnumbered males, and the authors suggested that clonal diversity may have been underestimated. Conclusions about previously exposed vaccinees were limited because only a handful of AZD1222 recipients were SARS-CoV-2 seropositive at baseline. In the small 56-69-year group, the increase in depth fell short of significance, most likely because of low power.

The meaning of the sample's time point label: baseline before first vaccination. Vaccinee samples were obtained from the UK trials COV001 and COV002, which included a single-blind randomized controlled phase 2/3 trial of AZD1222 (ChAdOx1 nCoV-19) in healthy adults. Trial participant PBMC samples were collected at day 0 and day 28 after the second dose for TCRbeta chain sequencing. The TCR was taken from an adult in good health. Specimen: peripheral blood, collected on day 0 of AZD1222 vaccination.

The encoded CDR3 is CASSSEGNEQFF. The nucleotide sequence is TGTGCCAGCAGCTCCGAGGGAAATGAGCAGTTCTTC. The V gene is TRBV7-2 and the J gene is TRBJ2-1; possibly the D gene is TRBD2, per 5 matching bases. Reading the germline V gene gives CDR1 SGHTA and CDR2 FQGNSA. The junction shows trimming of 4 bases on V and 7 bases on J, plus 8 bases between the germline ends. Including the terminal cysteine and phenylalanine, the CDR3 comprises 12 residues. Of all the DNA, just the CDR3 is kept, 36 bases in frame from base 1.